The entry below describes one T cell receptor beta chain. Its target is not known. The data originate from a study of cytomegalovirus exposure and HLA in healthy donors. Study-level points and caveats: Reportedly, fewer N-insertions than the approximately 680-donor mean appeared in an Asian-associated ancestry cluster in a later analysis. TCR beta V segments were, for the most part, productive about 87% or about 30% of the time in an earlier analysis.

With 60 Vbeta and 13 Jbeta primers, the PCR was carried out. The data were produced by immunoSEQ multiplex PCR, yet TCRdb's version contains in-frame clones alone and is incomplete. Of approximately 150,000 clones listed, 60% to 80% are singletons. The V end lost 1 base, the J end lost 9 bases, and 10 bases lay between the germline ends. The CDR3 is made up of 14 amino acids. Germline values: CDR1 SGHTA, CDR2 FQGTGA. The sample comprised PBMCs. The receptor was derived from a woman aged 40 to 50 in good health and CMV-seronegative. This chain links TRBV7-3 with TRBJ1-6; D is uncertain. CDR3 bases: TGTGCCAGCAGCTTAAGCAGAGGTGGTTCACCCCTCCACTTT. Its protein product is CASSLSRGGSPLHF. The full variable domain, its missing parts supplied by reference TRBV7-3 and TRBJ1-6, is GAGVSQTPSNKVTEKGKYVELRCDPISGHTALYWYRQSLGQGPEFLIYFQGTGAADDSGLPNDRFFAVRPEGSVSTLKIQRTERGDSAVYLCASSLSRGGSPLHFGNGTRLTVT.